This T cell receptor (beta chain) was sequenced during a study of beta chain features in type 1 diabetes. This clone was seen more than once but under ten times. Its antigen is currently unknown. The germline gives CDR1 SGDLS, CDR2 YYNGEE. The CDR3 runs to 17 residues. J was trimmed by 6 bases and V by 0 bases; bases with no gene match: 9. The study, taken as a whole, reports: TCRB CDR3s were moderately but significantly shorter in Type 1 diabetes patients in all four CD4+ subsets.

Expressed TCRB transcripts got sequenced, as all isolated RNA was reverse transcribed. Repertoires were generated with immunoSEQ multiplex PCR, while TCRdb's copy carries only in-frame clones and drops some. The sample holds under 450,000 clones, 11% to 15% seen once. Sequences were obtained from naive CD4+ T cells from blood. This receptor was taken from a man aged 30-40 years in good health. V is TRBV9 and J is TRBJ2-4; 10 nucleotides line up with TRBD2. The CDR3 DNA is TGTGCCAGCAGCGTAGAGGCTAGCGGGAGACGCGGAAACATTCAGTACTTC. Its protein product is CASSVEASGRRGNIQYF.